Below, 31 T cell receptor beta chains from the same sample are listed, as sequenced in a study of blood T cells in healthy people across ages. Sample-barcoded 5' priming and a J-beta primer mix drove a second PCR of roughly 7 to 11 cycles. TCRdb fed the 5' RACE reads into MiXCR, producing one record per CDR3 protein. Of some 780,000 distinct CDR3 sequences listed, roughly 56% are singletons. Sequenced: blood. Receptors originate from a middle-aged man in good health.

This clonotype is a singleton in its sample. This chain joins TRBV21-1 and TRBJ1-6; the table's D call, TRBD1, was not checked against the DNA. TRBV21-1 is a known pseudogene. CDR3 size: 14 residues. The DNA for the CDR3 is TGTGCCAGCAGCAAGGACAGGGCGAATTCACCCCTCCACTTT. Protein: CASSKDRANSPLHF.

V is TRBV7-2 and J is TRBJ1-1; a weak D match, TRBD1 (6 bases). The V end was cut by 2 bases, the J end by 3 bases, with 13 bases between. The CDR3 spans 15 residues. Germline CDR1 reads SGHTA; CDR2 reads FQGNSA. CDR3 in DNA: TGTGCCAGCAGCTTATTAGATCAGGGGTACACTGAAGCTTTCTTT. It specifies CASSLLDQGYTEAFF.

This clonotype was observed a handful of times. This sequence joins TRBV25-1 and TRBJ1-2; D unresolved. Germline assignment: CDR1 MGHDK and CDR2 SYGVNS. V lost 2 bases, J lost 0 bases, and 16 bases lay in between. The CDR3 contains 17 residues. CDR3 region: CASSELGSLLTNYGYTF. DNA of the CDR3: TGTGCCAGCAGTGAACTCGGCAGCCTACTTACTAACTATGGCTACACCTTC.

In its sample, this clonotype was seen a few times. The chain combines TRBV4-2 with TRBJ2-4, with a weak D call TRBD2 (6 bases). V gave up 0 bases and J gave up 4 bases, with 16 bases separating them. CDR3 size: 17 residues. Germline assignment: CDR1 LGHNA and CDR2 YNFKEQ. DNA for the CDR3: TGTGCCAGCAGCCAAGATTGGGGGGAGAAAGTAAAAAACATTCAGTACTTC. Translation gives CASSQDWGEKVKNIQYF.

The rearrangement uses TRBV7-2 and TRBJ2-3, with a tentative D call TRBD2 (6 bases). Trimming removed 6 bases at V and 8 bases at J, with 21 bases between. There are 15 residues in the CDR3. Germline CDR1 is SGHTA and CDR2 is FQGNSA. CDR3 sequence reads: CASRPKGLPPSTQYF. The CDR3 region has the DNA TGTGCCAGCAGGCCAAAGGGACTCCCCCCCTCTACGCAGTATTTT.

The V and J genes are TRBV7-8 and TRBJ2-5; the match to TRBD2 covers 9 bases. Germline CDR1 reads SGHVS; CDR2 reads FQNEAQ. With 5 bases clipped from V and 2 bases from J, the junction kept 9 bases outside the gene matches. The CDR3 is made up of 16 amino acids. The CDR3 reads CASSPIAGAGQETQYF. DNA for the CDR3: TGTGCCAGCAGCCCGATAGCGGGAGCGGGACAAGAGACCCAGTACTTC.

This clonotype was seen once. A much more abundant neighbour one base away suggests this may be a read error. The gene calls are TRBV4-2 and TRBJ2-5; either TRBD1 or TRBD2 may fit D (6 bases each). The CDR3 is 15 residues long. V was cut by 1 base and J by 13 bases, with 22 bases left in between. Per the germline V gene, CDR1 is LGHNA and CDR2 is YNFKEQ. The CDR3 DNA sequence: TGTGCCAGCAGCCAAGTTACGGGGGCGTCCTACGAGCTGTACTTC. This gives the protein CASSQVTGASYELYF.

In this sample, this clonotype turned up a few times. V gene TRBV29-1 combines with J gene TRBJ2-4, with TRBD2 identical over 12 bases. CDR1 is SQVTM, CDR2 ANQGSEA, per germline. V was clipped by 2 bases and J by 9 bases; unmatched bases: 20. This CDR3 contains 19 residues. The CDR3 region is CSVERLGQGQASGRVIQYF. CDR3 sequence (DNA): TGCAGCGTTGAAAGGCTGGGACAGGGGCAAGCTAGCGGGAGGGTCATTCAGTACTTC.

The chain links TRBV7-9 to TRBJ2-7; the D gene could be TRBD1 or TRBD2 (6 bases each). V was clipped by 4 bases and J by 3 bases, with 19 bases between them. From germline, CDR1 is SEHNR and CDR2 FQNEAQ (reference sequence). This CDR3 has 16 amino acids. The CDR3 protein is CASSSERGAPNYEQYF. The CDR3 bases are TGTGCCAGCAGCTCCGAGAGGGGGGCCCCAAACTACGAGCAGTACTTC.

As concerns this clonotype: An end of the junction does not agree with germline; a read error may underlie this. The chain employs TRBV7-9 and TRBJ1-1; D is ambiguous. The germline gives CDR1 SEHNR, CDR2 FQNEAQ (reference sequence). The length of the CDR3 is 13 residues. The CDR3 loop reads CTSSVDLNTEAFF. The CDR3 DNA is TGTACCAGCAGCGTAGACTTGAACACTGAAGCTTTCTTT.

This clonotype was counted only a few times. The CDR3 nucleotides read TGTGCCAGCAGTCCAAGGACTAGAAAGGGGACCCAGTACTTC. It codes for CASSPRTRKGTQYF. This chain joins TRBV12-3 or TRBV12-4 and TRBJ2-5; 7 nucleotides agree with TRBD2. The CDR3 sequence is 14 residues long. Trimming took 5 bases from V and 7 from J; bases not matched to a gene: 10.

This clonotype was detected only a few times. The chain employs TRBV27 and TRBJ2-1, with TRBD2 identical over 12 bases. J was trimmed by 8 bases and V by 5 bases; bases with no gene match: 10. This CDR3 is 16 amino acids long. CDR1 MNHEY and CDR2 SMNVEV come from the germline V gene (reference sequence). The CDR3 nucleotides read TGTGCCAGCAGTGGGCGACTAGCGGGGGCCAGGGATGAGCAGTTCTTC. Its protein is CASSGRLAGARDEQFF.

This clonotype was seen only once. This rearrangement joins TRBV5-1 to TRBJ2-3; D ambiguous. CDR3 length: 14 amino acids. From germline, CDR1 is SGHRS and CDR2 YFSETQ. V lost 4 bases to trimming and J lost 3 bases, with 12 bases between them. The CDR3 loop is CASSNLGRTDTQYF. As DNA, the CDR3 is TGCGCCAGCAGCAACCTCGGTCGAACAGATACGCAGTATTTT.

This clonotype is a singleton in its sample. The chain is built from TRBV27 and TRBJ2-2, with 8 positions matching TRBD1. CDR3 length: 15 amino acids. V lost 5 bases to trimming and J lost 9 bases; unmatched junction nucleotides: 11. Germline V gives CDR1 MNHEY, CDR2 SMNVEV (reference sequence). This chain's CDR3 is CASSPGTGSSRELFF. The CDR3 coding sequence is TGTGCCAGCAGTCCGGGGACAGGCTCTAGCAGGGAGCTGTTTTTT.

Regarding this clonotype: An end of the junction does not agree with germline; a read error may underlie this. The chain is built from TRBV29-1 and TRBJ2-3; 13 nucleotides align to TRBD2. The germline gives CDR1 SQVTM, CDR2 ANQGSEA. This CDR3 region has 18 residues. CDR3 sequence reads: CSAVPPTSGRAKSDTRYF. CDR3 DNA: TGCAGCGCCGTCCCCCCTACTAGCGGGAGGGCCAAATCAGATACGCGGTATTTT.

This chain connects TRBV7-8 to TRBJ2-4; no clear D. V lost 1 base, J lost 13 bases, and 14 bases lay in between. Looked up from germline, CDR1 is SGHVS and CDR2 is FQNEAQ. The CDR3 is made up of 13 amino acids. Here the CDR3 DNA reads TGTGCCAGCAGCTTAGTAGCTACCAATGAGCAGTACTTC. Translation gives CASSLVATNEQYF.

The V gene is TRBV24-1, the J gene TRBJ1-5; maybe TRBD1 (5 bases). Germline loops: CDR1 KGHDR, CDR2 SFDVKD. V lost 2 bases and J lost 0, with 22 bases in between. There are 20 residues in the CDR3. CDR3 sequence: CATSDSWPPRTTNSNQPQHF. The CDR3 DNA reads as TGTGCCACCAGTGATTCTTGGCCGCCGAGGACAACTAATAGCAATCAGCCCCAGCATTTT.

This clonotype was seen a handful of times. CDR3 region: CARLRIITYEQYF. The CDR3 bases are TGCGCCAGGTTACGGATCATTACCTACGAGCAGTACTTC. The chain links TRBV5-1 to TRBJ2-7; D uncertain. CDR1 SGHRS and CDR2 YFSETQ come from the germline V gene. CDR3 length equals 13 residues. Trimming pared 8 bases from V and 2 bases from J, leaving 14 bases between.

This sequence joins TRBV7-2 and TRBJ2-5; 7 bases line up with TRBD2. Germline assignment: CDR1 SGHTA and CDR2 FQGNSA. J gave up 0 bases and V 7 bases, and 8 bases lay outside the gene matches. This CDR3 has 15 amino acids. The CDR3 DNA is TGTGCCAGCATACGTGGCGGGGGTAACCAAGAGACCCAGTACTTC. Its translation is CASIRGGGNQETQYF.

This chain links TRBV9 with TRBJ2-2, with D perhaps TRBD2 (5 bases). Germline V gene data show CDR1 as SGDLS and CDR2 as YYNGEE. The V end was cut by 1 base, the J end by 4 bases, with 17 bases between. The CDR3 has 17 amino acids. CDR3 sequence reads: CASSVLGGWARTGELFF. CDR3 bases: TGTGCCAGCAGCGTATTGGGCGGGTGGGCGCGCACCGGGGAGCTGTTTTTT.

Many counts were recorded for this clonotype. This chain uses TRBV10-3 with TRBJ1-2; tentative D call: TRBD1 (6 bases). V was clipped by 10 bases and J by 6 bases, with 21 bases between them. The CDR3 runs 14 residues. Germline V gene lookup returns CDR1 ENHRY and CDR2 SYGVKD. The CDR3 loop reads CASIAGVEDDGYTF. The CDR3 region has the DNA TGTGCCAGCATAGCAGGGGTAGAGGACGATGGCTACACCTTC.

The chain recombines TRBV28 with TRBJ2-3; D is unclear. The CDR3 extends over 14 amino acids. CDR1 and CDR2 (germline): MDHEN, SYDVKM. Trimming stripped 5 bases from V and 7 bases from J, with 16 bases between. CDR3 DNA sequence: TGTGCCAGCAGTGTATTAGGTTCCGGTCATACGCAGTATTTT. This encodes CASSVLGSGHTQYF.

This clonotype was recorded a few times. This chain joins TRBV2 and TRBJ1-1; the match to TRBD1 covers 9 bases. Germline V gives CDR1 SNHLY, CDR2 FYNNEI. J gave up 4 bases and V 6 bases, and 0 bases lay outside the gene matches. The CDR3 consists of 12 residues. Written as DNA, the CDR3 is TGTGCCAGCAGGACAGGGGGCACTGAAGCTTTCTTT. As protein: CASRTGGTEAFF.

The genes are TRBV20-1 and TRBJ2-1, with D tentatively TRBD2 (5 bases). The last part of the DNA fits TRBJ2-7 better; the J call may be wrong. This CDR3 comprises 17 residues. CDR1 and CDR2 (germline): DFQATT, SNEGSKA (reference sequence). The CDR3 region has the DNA TGCAGTGCTAGAGATCTACTAGACCCTCACCTAACGTACGAGCAGTACTTC. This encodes CSARDLLDPHLTYEQYF.

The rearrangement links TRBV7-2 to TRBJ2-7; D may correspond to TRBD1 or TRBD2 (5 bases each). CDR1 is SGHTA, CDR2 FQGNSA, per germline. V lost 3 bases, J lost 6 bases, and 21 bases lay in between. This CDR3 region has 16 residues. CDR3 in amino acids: CASSLGELEGRVEQYF. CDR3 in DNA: TGTGCCAGCAGCTTGGGGGAACTAGAGGGCCGGGTCGAGCAGTACTTC.

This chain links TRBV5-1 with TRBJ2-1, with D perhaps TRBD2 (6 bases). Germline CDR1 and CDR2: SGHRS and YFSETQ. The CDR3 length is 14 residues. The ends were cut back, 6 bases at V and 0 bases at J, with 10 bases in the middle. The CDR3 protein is CASTPGDSYNEQFF. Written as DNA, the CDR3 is TGCGCCAGCACGCCGGGGGACTCCTACAATGAGCAGTTCTTC.

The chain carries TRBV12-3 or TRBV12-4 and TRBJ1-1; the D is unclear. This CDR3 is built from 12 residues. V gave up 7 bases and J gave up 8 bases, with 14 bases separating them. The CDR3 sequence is CASNQRGVEAFF. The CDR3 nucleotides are TGTGCCAGCAACCAACGCGGGGTAGAAGCTTTCTTT.

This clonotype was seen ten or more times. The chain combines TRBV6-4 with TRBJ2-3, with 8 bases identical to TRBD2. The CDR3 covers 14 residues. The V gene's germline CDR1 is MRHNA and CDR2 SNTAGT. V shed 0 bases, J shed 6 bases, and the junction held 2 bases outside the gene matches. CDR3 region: CASSDSRGADTQYF. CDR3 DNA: TGTGCCAGCAGTGACTCGCGGGGGGCGGATACGCAGTATTTT.

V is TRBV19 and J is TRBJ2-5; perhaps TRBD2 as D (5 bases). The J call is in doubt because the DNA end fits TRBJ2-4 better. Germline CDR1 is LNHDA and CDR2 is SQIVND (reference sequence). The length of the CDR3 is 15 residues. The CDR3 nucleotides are TGTGCCAGTAGTAGGCCTGGAGGAGCCAAAAACATTCAGTACTTC. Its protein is CASSRPGGAKNIQYF.

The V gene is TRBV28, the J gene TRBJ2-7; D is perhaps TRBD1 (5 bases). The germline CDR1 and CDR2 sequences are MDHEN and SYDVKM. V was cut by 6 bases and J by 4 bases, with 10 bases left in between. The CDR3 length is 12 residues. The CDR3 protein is CASRGLGYEQYF. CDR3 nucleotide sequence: TGTGCCAGCAGGGGGCTCGGATACGAGCAGTACTTC.

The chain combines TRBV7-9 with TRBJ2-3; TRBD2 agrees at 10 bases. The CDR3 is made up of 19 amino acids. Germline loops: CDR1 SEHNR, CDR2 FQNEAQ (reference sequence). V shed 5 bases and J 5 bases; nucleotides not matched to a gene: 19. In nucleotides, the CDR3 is TGTGCCAGCAGCCGAAGCGCTCGTAGCGGGGGGAGGTCAGGAGATACGCAGTATTTT. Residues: CASSRSARSGGRSGDTQYF.